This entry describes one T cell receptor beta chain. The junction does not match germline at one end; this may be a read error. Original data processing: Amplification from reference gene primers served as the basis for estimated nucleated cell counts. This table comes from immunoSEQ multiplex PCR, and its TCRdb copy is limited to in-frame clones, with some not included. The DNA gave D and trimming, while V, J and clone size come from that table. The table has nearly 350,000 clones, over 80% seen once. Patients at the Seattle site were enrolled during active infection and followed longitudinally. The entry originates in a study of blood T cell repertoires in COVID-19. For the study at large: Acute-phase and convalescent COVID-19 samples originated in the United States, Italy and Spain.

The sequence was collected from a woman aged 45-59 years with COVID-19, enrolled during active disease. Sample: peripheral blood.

This CDR3 reads CASSLRLDTEAFF. The CDR3 bases are TGTGCCAGCAGCTTACGATTGGACACTGAAGCTTTTTTT. J is TRBJ1-1 and V is TRBV7-6, with TRBD1 as a possible D gene (5 bases). The CDR3 has 13 amino acids. Germline V gives CDR1 SGHVS, CDR2 FNYEAQ.